The clone carrying this TCR beta chain was picked up a small number of times. Antigen unknown. The sample is drawn from a study of T cell repertoires in cytomegalovirus infection. In the study overall: The public TCR beta signatures pointed to both CMV infection and matching HLA type. Study-level results: Frequencies of public TCR beta families were cumulated, and this identified carriers of CMV plus the relevant HLA. Clonotype analysis showed dominance of the ex vivo response by HLA-C-restricted CMV-specific TCR beta clonotypes.

TCRdb re-derived calls from the reads in MiXCR, one entry per CDR3 protein. This sample has fewer than 550,000 distinct CDR3 sequences, with less than 30% found just once. Unmatched junction bases numbered 7, after V lost 5 bases and J lost 2 bases. This CDR3 is 15 amino acids long. From germline, CDR1 is DFQATT and CDR2 SNEGSKA (reference sequence). The chain is built from TRBV20-1 and TRBJ2-5, with 11 bases matching TRBD2. The clonotype originates from a human donor in good health (CMV status not recorded). Some clones in this sample may be carry-over from other donors' samples. The sequencing sample was made of PBMCs. CDR3 coding DNA: TGCAGTGCTCCTCCCTTAGCGGGAGGGCAAGAGACCCAGTACTTC. Translation: CSAPPLAGGQETQYF.